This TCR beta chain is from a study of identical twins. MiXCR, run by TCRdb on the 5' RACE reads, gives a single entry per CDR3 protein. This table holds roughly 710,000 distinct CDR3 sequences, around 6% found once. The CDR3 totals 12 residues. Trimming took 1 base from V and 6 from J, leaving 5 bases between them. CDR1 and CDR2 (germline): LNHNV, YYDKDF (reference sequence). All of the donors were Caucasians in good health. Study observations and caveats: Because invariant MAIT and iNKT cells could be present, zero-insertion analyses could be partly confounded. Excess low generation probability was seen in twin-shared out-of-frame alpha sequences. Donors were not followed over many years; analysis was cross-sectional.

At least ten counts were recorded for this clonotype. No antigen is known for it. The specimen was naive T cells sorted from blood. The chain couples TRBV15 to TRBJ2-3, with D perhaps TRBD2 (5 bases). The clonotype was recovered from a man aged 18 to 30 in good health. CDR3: CATSRGGDTQYF. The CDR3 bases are TGTGCCACCAGCAGAGGAGGGGATACGCAGTATTTT.